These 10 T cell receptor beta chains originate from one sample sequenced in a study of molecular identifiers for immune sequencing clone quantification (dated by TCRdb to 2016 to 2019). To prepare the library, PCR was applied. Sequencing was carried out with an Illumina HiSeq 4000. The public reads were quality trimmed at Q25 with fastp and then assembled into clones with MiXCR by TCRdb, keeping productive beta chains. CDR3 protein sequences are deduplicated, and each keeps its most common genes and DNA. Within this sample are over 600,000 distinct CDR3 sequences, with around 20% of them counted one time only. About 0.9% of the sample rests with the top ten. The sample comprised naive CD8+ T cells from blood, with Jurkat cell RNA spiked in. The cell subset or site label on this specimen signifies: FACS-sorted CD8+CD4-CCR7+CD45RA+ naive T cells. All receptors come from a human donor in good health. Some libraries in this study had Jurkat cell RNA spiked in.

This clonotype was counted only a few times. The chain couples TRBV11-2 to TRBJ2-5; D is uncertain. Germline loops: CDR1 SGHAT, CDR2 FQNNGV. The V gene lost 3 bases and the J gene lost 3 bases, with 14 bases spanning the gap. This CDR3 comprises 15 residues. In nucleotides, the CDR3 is TGTGCCAGCAGCTTTTCGACGGTCAAGGAAGAGACCCAGTACTTC. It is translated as CASSFSTVKEETQYF.

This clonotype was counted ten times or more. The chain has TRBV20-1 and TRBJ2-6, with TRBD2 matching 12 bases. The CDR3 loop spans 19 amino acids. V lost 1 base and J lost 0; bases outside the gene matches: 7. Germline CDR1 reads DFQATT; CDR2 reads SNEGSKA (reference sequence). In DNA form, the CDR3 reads TGCAGTGCTAGAGCGCGAGGACTAGCGGGAATCTCTGGGGCCAACGTCCTGACTTTC. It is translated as CSARARGLAGISGANVLTF.

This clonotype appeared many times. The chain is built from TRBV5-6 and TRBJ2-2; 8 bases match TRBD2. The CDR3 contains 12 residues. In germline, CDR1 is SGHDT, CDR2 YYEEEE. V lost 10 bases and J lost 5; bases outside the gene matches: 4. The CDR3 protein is CASTGGTGELFF. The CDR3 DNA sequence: TGTGCCTCCACGGGAGGGACCGGGGAGCTGTTTTTT. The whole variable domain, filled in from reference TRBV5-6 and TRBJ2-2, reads DAGVTQSPTHLIKTRGQQVTLRCSPKSGHDTVSWYQQALGQGPQFIFQYYEEEERQRGNFPDRFSGHQFPNYSSELNVNALLLGDSALYLCASTGGTGELFFGEGSRLTVL.

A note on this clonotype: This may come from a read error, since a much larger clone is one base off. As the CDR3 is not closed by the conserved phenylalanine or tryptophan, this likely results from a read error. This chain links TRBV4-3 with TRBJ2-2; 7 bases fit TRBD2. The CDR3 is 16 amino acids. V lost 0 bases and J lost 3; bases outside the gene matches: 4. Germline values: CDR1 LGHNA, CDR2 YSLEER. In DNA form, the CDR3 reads TGCGCCAGCAGCCAAGATGCTAGCGGCTACACCGGGGAGCTGTTTCTT. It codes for CASSQDASGYTGELFL.

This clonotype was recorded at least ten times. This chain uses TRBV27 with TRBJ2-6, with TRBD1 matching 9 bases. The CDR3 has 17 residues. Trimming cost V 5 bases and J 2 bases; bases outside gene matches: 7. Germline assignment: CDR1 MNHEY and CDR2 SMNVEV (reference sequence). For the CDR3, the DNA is TGTGCCAGCAGTCCTCTAAGACAGGGGGCTGGGGCCAACGTCCTGACTTTC. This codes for CASSPLRQGAGANVLTF.

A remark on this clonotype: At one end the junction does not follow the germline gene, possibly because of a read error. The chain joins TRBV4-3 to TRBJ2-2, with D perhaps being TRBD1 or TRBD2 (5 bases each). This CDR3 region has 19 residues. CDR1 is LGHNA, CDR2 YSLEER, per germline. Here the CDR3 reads CASSQWVIGEGANTGELLF. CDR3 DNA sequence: TGCGCCAGCAGCCAATGGGTTATAGGAGAAGGGGCGAACACCGGGGAGCTGCTTTTT.

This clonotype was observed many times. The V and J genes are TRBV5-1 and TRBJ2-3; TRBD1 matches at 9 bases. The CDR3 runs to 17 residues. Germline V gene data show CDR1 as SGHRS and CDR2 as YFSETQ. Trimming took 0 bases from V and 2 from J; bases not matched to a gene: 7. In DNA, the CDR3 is TGCGCCAGCAGCTTGGTACCGGGACAGGGTCTCACAGATACGCAGTATTTT. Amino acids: CASSLVPGQGLTDTQYF.

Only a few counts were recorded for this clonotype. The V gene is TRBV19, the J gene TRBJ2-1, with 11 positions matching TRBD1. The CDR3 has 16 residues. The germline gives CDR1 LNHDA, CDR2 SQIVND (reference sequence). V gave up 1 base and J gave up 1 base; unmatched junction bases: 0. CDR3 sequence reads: CASSIGDRGSYNEQFF. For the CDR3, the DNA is TGTGCCAGTAGTATAGGGGACAGGGGGTCCTACAATGAGCAGTTCTTC. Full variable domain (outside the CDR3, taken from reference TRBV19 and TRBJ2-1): DGGITQSPKYLFRKEGQNVTLSCEQNLNHDAMYWYRQDPGQGLRLIYYSQIVNDFQKGDIAEGYSVSREKKESFPLTVTSAQKNPTAFYLCASSIGDRGSYNEQFFGPGTRLTVL.

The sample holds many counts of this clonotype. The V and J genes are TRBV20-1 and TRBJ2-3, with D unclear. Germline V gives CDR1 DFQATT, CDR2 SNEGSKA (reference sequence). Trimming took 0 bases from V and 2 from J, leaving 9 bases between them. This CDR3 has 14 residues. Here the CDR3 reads CSARDLETTDTQYF. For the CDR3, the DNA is TGCAGTGCTAGAGATCTGGAGACCACAGATACGCAGTATTTT.

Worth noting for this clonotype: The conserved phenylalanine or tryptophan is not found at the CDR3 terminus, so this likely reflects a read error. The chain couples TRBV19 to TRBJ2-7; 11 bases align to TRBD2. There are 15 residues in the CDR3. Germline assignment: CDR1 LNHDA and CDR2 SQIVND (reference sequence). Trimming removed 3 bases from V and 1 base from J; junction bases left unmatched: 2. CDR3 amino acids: CASSITSGGSYEQYL. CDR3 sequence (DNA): TGTGCCAGTAGTATTACTAGCGGGGGATCCTACGAGCAGTACCTC.